The 10 T cell receptor beta chains presented below share a single source sample, sequenced in a study of blood T cell repertoires in COVID-19. Libraries were prepared by immunoSEQ multiplex PCR; TCRdb keeps only in-frame clonotypes and omits some of them. The sample consists of about 310,000 clones, about 90% of them appearing once. The sequenced sample was peripheral blood. The receptors derive from a woman aged 30 to 39 with COVID-19, enrolled during active disease.

This sequence joins TRBV19 and TRBJ2-1; 7 bases are shared with TRBD2. Germline V gives CDR1 LNHDA, CDR2 SQIVND (reference sequence). Unmatched junction bases numbered 7, after V lost 5 bases and J lost 6 bases. The CDR3 has 14 residues. The CDR3 nucleotides are TGTGCCAGTAGTTCTGCGGGAGTCAGCAATGAGCAGTTCTTC. As protein: CASSSAGVSNEQFF.

The rearrangement joins TRBV2 to TRBJ1-5; 8 bases map to TRBD1. The CDR3 spans 16 residues. The germline V gene encodes CDR1 SNHLY and CDR2 FYNNEI. V shed 5 bases, J shed 1 base, and the junction held 7 bases outside the gene matches. The CDR3 DNA reads as TGTGCCAGCAGTCCTAGACAGGGGTTGAGCAATCAGCCCCAGCATTTT. Protein sequence: CASSPRQGLSNQPQHF.

The gene calls are TRBV6-6 and TRBJ1-1; D may be TRBD1 (5 bases). Germline lookup yields CDR1 MNHNY and CDR2 SVGAGI (reference sequence). This CDR3 region has 12 residues. V gave up 6 bases and J gave up 2 bases, with 7 bases separating them. In nucleotides, the CDR3 is TGTGCCAGCAGACAGGTAAACACTGAAGCTTTCTTT. Translated: CASRQVNTEAFF.

The rearrangement links TRBV27 to TRBJ2-4; TRBD1 is a possible D gene (5 bases). V was pared by 8 bases and J by 0 bases, with 14 bases between. Germline V gives CDR1 MNHEY, CDR2 SMNVEV (reference sequence). The CDR3 runs to 15 residues. The CDR3 spells CASCSGLRAKNIQYF. The CDR3, as DNA: TGTGCCAGCTGCTCAGGGTTGAGAGCCAAAAACATTCAGTACTTC.

The V call is TRBV28, the J call TRBJ2-5, with D unresolved. V gave up 1 base and J gave up 4 bases, with 13 bases separating them. CDR1 MDHEN and CDR2 SYDVKM come from the germline V gene. The CDR3 is 15 residues long. CDR3 nucleotide sequence: TGTGCCAGCAGTTTATCTGGAGTGATGGGAGAGACCCAGTACTTC. The encoded protein is CASSLSGVMGETQYF.

The chain recombines TRBV7-6 with TRBJ2-7, with a tentative D call TRBD1 (5 bases). The CDR3 length is 15 residues. CDR1 is SGHVS, CDR2 FNYEAQ, per germline. Trimming shortened V by 5 bases and J by 0 bases, and 14 bases separated the two germline ends. The CDR3 protein is CASSPDGRGSYEQYF. CDR3 bases: TGTGCCAGCAGCCCGGACGGTAGGGGCTCCTACGAGCAGTACTTC.

The genes are TRBV15 and TRBJ2-2; 9 bases agree with TRBD1. In germline, CDR1 is LNHNV, CDR2 YYDKDF (reference sequence). The CDR3 totals 19 residues. Losses at the gene ends were 1 base for V and 4 bases for J; bases not matched to a gene: 13. CDR3 amino acids: CATSRAPGGRQGGTGELFF. CDR3 sequence (DNA): TGTGCCACCAGCAGAGCCCCCGGTGGCCGACAGGGGGGCACCGGGGAGCTGTTTTTT.

The gene calls are TRBV7-9 and TRBJ2-1, with 10 bases fitting TRBD2. CDR3 size: 15 residues. Germline CDR1 reads SEHNR; CDR2 reads FQNEAQ (reference sequence). V lost 7 bases, J lost 8 bases, and 11 bases stayed unmatched. CDR3 in amino acids: CASTSLEREGHEQFF. The CDR3 DNA reads TGTGCCAGCACCAGCCTTGAGCGGGAGGGCCATGAGCAGTTCTTC.

The chain combines TRBV27 with TRBJ2-7; 8 positions agree with TRBD2. The junction had 4 bases not matched to a gene; V was cut back by 0 bases and J by 3 bases. CDR3 length: 15 amino acids. Germline V CDR1 and CDR2: MNHEY, SMNVEV (reference sequence). The CDR3 reads CASSLSSGGYYEQYF. The CDR3 coding sequence is TGTGCCAGCAGTTTATCGAGCGGGGGATACTACGAGCAGTACTTC.

This chain joins TRBV27 and TRBJ2-1, with 11 bases identical to TRBD2. This CDR3 contains 18 residues. Losses at the gene ends were 4 bases for V and 5 bases for J; bases not matched to a gene: 13. The V gene's germline CDR1 is MNHEY and CDR2 SMNVEV (reference sequence). The CDR3 nucleotides read TGTGCCAGCAGTTCCCAACTGCCGGGACTAGCGGTACACAATGAGCAGTTCTTC. Its translation: CASSSQLPGLAVHNEQFF.